One and the same sample provided the 17 T cell receptor beta chains below, sequenced in a study of glioma-infiltrating T cells. TCR alpha and beta CDR3 regions were amplified from RNA using iRepertoire nested multiplex PCR. TCRdb re-called the multiplex PCR reads through MiXCR, storing one row per CDR3 protein. There are fewer than 250,000 distinct CDR3 sequences in the sample; over 30% occur only once, and 20% lies in the top ten. The sample taken for sequencing was glioma tissue, nonneoplastic brain tissue, or PBMCs (not recorded which). These receptors all come from a human donor with low-grade glioma or glioblastoma, undergoing nonglioma brain surgery, or in good health (not recorded which).

This chain joins TRBV5-1 and TRBJ2-5; 7 nucleotides match TRBD2. Per germline, CDR1 SGHRS and CDR2 YFSETQ. The V gene end was trimmed by 2 bases and the J gene end by 1 base; junction bases not matched to a gene: 2. The CDR3 covers 14 residues. The CDR3 sequence is CASSFTGGQETQYF. CDR3 DNA: TGCGCCAGCAGCTTCACGGGGGGCCAAGAGACCCAGTACTTC.

This clonotype was counted a few times. V usage is TRBV4-1 and J usage is TRBJ2-7; TRBD2 agrees at 7 bases. CDR1 is MGHRA, CDR2 YSYEKL, per germline. This CDR3 is built from 16 residues. V lost 1 base and J lost 6; bases outside the gene matches: 12. For the CDR3, the DNA is TGCGCCAGCAGCCAAGTTCCAGCGGGACCCCCTCGCGAGCAGTACTTC. This codes for CASSQVPAGPPREQYF.

The rearrangement uses TRBV11-2 and TRBJ2-1; D gene uncertain. The V end lost 0 bases, the J end lost 7 bases, and 22 bases lay between the germline ends. The V gene's germline CDR1 is SGHAT and CDR2 FQNNGV. The CDR3 is 18 amino acids. Here the CDR3 DNA reads TGTGCCAGCAGCTTAGATCATGCGATTGGTGGGTACGGGAATGAGCAGTTCTTC. It translates to CASSLDHAIGGYGNEQFF.

Ten or more counts support this clonotype. The chain is built from TRBV20-1 and TRBJ2-2; 8 nucleotides agree with TRBD2. V was pared by 2 bases and J by 4 bases, with 3 bases of the junction left unmatched. In germline, CDR1 is DFQATT, CDR2 SNEGSKA (reference sequence). The CDR3 is 14 amino acids. In nucleotides, the CDR3 is TGCAGTGCTAGACTAGCGGGCAGCACCGGGGAGCTGTTTTTT. Its translation is CSARLAGSTGELFF.

Details on this clonotype: It may be a read error: a sequence one base away is much more abundant. The chain combines TRBV7-8 with TRBJ1-5; D ambiguous. Trimming cost V 1 base and J 3 bases, with 7 bases left between them. Germline assignment: CDR1 SGHVS and CDR2 FQNEAQ. The CDR3 runs to 14 residues. The DNA for the CDR3 is TGTGCCAGCAGCTTAGATGAGGTCAATCAGCCCCAGCATTTT. This translates into CASSLDEVNQPQHF.

Comments on this clonotype: A much larger clone lies a single base off, so this may be a read error. Lacking the conserved final phenylalanine or tryptophan, this CDR3 likely reflects a read error. The chain carries TRBV29-1 and TRBJ2-7; D tentatively reads TRBD1 or TRBD2 (5 bases each). Deletions cut 6 bases from V and 5 bases from J, with 20 bases between. CDR1 SQVTM and CDR2 ANQGSEA come from the germline V gene. The CDR3 is 14 amino acids. CDR3 coding DNA: TGCAGCGTGTGGATGGTGGGAGAAGGGGACGAGCAGTACCTC. The encoded protein is CSVWMVGEGDEQYL.

The chain combines TRBV7-3 with TRBJ2-3, with 7 bases that match TRBD2. Losses at the gene ends were 5 bases for V and 2 bases for J; bases not matched to a gene: 13. The CDR3 runs 17 residues. The germline CDR1 and CDR2 sequences are SGHTA and FQGTGA. The CDR3 reads CASSPGLAVGNTDTQYF. The CDR3 DNA reads TGTGCCAGCAGCCCTGGGCTAGCGGTAGGAAACACAGATACGCAGTATTTT.

This clonotype was seen repeatedly, ten times or more. This rearrangement joins TRBV28 to TRBJ2-7; 7 bases are shared with TRBD1. V gave up 8 bases and J gave up 3 bases; unmatched junction bases: 7. The CDR3 covers 13 residues. The germline V gene encodes CDR1 MDHEN and CDR2 SYDVKM. Written as DNA, the CDR3 is TGTGCCAGCTTAAAATCAGGGGGCTACGAGCAGTACTTC. Protein sequence: CASLKSGGYEQYF.

There are many counts of this clonotype. The chain couples TRBV4-2 to TRBJ2-3, with TRBD2 matching 13 bases. The V segment lost 1 base and the J segment 6 bases; nucleotides outside the gene matches: 13. The CDR3 consists of 19 residues. Germline CDR1 LGHNA, CDR2 YNFKEQ. CDR3 in amino acids: CASSQAHLGLAGPYDTQYF. In DNA, the CDR3 is TGTGCCAGCAGCCAAGCTCACTTGGGACTAGCGGGACCCTACGATACGCAGTATTTT.

This clonotype came up once. A read error may account for a junction end that differs from germline. The chain is built from TRBV6-6 and TRBJ2-1; no clear D gene. The CDR3 totals 14 residues. Germline loops: CDR1 MNHNY, CDR2 SVGAGI (reference sequence). The CDR3 sequence is CTSSYSSIVYEQFF. As DNA, the CDR3 is TGTACCAGCAGTTACTCGAGTATTGTGTATGAGCAGTTCTTC.

This chain joins TRBV9 and TRBJ2-1, with D perhaps assigned TRBD1 or TRBD2 (5 bases each). V was trimmed by 0 bases and J by 12 bases, leaving 22 bases between them. The CDR3 totals 16 residues. Germline lookup yields CDR1 SGDLS and CDR2 YYNGEE. The CDR3 region is CASSVDRDSSYRGQFF. As DNA, the CDR3 is TGTGCCAGCAGCGTAGATCGCGACAGCTCCTACCGGGGGCAGTTCTTC. The entire variable domain, with the rest obtained from reference TRBV9 and TRBJ2-1, is as follows: DSGVTQTPKHLITATGQRVTLRCSPRSGDLSVYWYQQSLDQGLQFLIQYYNGEERAKGNILERFSAQQFPDLHSELNLSSLELGDSALYFCASSVDRDSSYRGQFFGPGTRLTVL.

This chain links TRBV3-1 with TRBJ2-5, with no clear D. Trimming stripped 3 bases from V and 7 bases from J, with 12 bases between. Germline CDR1 LGHDT, CDR2 YNNKEL (reference sequence). The CDR3 runs 13 residues. The CDR3 region has the DNA TGTGCCAGCAGCCAGAGTGGTCATCCGACCCAGTACTTC. Its protein product is CASSQSGHPTQYF.

This clonotype was counted between two and nine times. CDR3 DNA sequence: TGCGCCAGCAGCTCGGAGACAGGGGGCGGAAACACCATATATTTT. As protein: CASSSETGGGNTIYF. The chain combines TRBV5-1 with TRBJ1-3; TRBD1 agrees at 10 bases. V shed 3 bases, J shed 4 bases, and the junction held 4 bases outside the gene matches. Germline loops: CDR1 SGHRS, CDR2 YFSETQ. The CDR3 is 15 amino acids. Together with reference TRBV5-1 and TRBJ1-3, the CDR3 gives the full variable domain: KAGVTQTPRYLIKTRGQQVTLSCSPISGHRSVSWYQQTPGQGLQFLFEYFSETQRNKGNFPGRFSGRQFSNSRSEMNVSTLELGDSALYLCASSSETGGGNTIYFGEGSWLTVV.

This clonotype was seen ten or more times. This chain joins TRBV5-1 and TRBJ1-2; 9 bases line up with TRBD1. The length of the CDR3 is 15 residues. Germline CDR1 reads SGHRS; CDR2 reads YFSETQ. Germline trimming cut 2 bases from V and 5 bases from J; bases unmatched to any gene: 7. DNA of the CDR3: TGCGCCAGCAGCTTTGTACAGGGGGCATCGTATGGCTACACCTTC. Residues: CASSFVQGASYGYTF.

This clonotype was observed at least ten times. The rearrangement uses TRBV7-2 and TRBJ2-7, with D perhaps TRBD1 (6 bases). The CDR3 totals 15 residues. V was clipped by 5 bases and J by 3 bases, with 17 bases between them. From germline, CDR1 is SGHTA and CDR2 FQGNSA. The CDR3 DNA is TGTGCCAGCAGCCCACATGGGGGCCTGAGCTACGAGCAGTACTTC. Amino acids: CASSPHGGLSYEQYF.

Only a few counts were recorded for this clonotype. The V call is TRBV11-2, the J call TRBJ2-7; D is ambiguous. V was shortened by 6 bases and J by 2 bases, with 8 bases between the two germline ends. Germline lookup yields CDR1 SGHAT and CDR2 FQNNGV. The CDR3 totals 12 residues. CDR3 protein: CASSSRPYEQYF. The DNA of the CDR3 is TGTGCCAGCAGTTCCCGACCCTACGAGCAGTACTTC.

This clonotype was counted many times. This sequence joins TRBV6-2 or TRBV6-3 and TRBJ2-2; 12 bases are shared with TRBD2. The J segment lost 5 bases and the V segment lost 6 bases, leaving 4 bases of the junction unmatched. Germline values: CDR1 MNHEY, CDR2 SVGEGT. The CDR3 loop spans 15 amino acids. CDR3 coding DNA: TGTGCCAGCAGAGTTCTAGCGGGAGGGACCGGGGAGCTGTTTTTT. Translated, it gives CASRVLAGGTGELFF.